This TCR beta chain originates from a study of T cell responses to AZD1222 COVID-19 vaccine. Regarding the study as a whole: Most donors were white British and more were female, and clonal diversity was possibly underestimated. The CD4 TCRs associated with vaccination extended across spike and predominated at 160-218 and 743-854.

TCRdb keeps only in-frame clones here, not all; method: immunoSEQ multiplex PCR. The table includes approximately 100,000 clones, about 83% detected once. V lost 6 bases to trimming and J lost 5 bases; unmatched junction nucleotides: 8. The CDR3 sequence is 14 residues long. Per the germline V gene, CDR1 is SGHRS and CDR2 is YFSETQ. Comment on this clone: Its antigen is not known.

V usage is TRBV5-1 and J usage is TRBJ1-1, with 9 bases that match TRBD1. The receptor was isolated from an adult in good health. Sequenced here: peripheral blood, sampled on day 0 of AZD1222 vaccination. The CDR3 DNA reads as TGCGCCAGCACCCAGACAGGGGGTGCGACTGAAGCTTTCTTT. It encodes CASTQTGGATEAFF.